This is a list of T cell receptor beta chains from one sample in a study of Graves' ophthalmopathy and Graves' hyperthyroidism. TCRdb independently ran MiXCR on the multiplex PCR reads; one entry per CDR3 protein. Among 1 million to 1.3 million distinct CDR3 sequences listed, about 40% were seen once. The sequencing input was peripheral blood or thyroid tissue (not recorded which). The receptor source for this set is an adult man with Graves' hyperthyroidism. The CDR3 runs from the conserved cysteine through the conserved F or W. D genes are given only for firm matches. Expanded clones get a size class; other rows say once, few or many, or leave the size out.

j_call | d_call | clone_size | v_call | cdr3_aa | cdr3_nt
TRBJ1-2 | NA | NA | TRBV7-9 | CASSLVAEGGGYGYTF | TGTGCCAGCAGCTTAGTCGCGGAGGGTGGTGGCTATGGCTACACCTTC
TRBJ1-4 | NA | NA | TRBV7-9 | CASSSPPAGSENEKLFF | TGTGCCAGCAGCTCCCCCCCGGCAGGGTCGGAAAATGAAAAACTGTTTTTT
TRBJ2-7 | TRBD2 | NA | TRBV20-1 | CSARAMGLADYEQYF | TGCAGTGCTCGCGCGATGGGGCTAGCGGACTACGAGCAGTACTTC
TRBJ1-1 | NA | many | TRBV9 | CASSVDGVGAFF | TGTGCCAGCAGCGTAGACGGGGTCGGCGCTTTCTTT
TRBJ2-7 | NA | NA | TRBV18 | CASSPSGVPQRREQYF | TGTGCCAGCTCACCATCCGGGGTTCCCCAACGGCGCGAGCAGTACTTC
TRBJ1-1 | NA | once | TRBV5-1 | CASCLTGTEAFF | TGCGCCAGCTGCTTGACCGGGACCGAAGCTTTCTTT
TRBJ2-7 | NA | many | TRBV19 | CASSFQRSYEQYF | TGTGCCAGTAGTTTTCAGCGCTCCTACGAGCAGTACTTC
TRBJ1-2 | TRBD1 | NA | TRBV30 | CAWTQGVVSGYTF | TGTGCCTGGACTCAGGGGGTTGTTAGCGGCTACACCTTC
TRBJ1-2 | NA | many | TRBV25-1 | CASSDGGHGYTF | TGTGCCAGCAGTGATGGGGGTCATGGCTACACCTTC
TRBJ1-6 | TRBD1 | few | TRBV7-9 | CASSSPGTVNSPLHF | TGTGCCAGCAGCAGTCCCGGGACAGTTAATTCACCCCTCCACTTT
TRBJ1-5 | NA | NA | TRBV7-2 | CASSNQGWKETQHF | TGTGCCAGCAGCAACCAGGGGTGGAAAGAGACCCAGCATTTT
TRBJ2-7 | TRBD2 | few | TRBV20-1 | CSARTPSGRAGEQYF | TGCAGTGCTAGGACCCCTAGCGGGAGAGCGGGCGAGCAGTACTTC
TRBJ1-1 | TRBD1 | many | TRBV4-1 | CASSHPAGQFEAFF | TGCGCCAGCAGCCATCCGGCGGGACAGTTCGAAGCTTTCTTT
TRBJ2-7 | TRBD2 | many | TRBV10-2 | CASLSSGAYEQYF | TGCGCCAGCCTTTCTAGCGGGGCTTACGAGCAGTACTTC
TRBJ1-1 | NA | many | TRBV5-1 | CASRDGQPNTEAFF | TGCGCCAGCAGGGACGGACAGCCGAACACTGAAGCTTTCTTT
TRBJ1-1 | NA | many | TRBV7-8 | CASSSGTLVSYTEAFF | TGTGCCAGCAGCTCCGGGACACTTGTCTCTTACACTGAAGCTTTCTTT
TRBJ2-5 | TRBD1 | many | TRBV24-1 | CATSDQTGGQETQYF | TGTGCCACCAGTGACCAAACAGGGGGCCAAGAGACCCAGTACTTC
TRBJ1-2 | NA | many | TRBV7-8 | CASSSWTNYGYTF | TGTGCCAGCAGCTCCTGGACCAACTATGGCTACACCTTC
TRBJ1-5 | TRBD1 | NA | TRBV10-3 | CAISGGVQPQHF | TGTGCCATTTCAGGGGGCGTTCAGCCCCAGCATTTT
TRBJ1-2 | NA | many | TRBV19 | CASSTRNRDNYGYTF | TGTGCCAGTAGTACCAGAAACAGGGATAACTATGGCTACACCTTC
TRBJ2-2 | NA | few | TRBV7-8 | CASSPGDPGELFF | TGTGCCAGCAGCCCGGGAGACCCCGGGGAGCTGTTTTTT
TRBJ1-2 | TRBD1 | NA | TRBV20-1 | CSADRDRGDYTF | TGCAGTGCGGACCGGGACAGGGGAGACTACACCTTC
TRBJ2-3 | TRBD1 | once | TRBV7-2 | CASSSDRTNTQYF | TGTGCCAGCAGCTCGGACAGGACGAATACGCAGTATTTT
TRBJ1-1 | NA | NA | TRBV10-3 | CASSYWGLKNTEAFF | TGTGCCAGCAGTTACTGGGGTCTGAAGAACACTGAAGCTTTCTTT
TRBJ2-7 | TRBD1 | NA | TRBV19 | CASNSGTGDYEQYF | TGTGCCAGTAACTCCGGGACAGGGGACTACGAGCAGTACTTC
TRBJ1-1 | TRBD1 | once | TRBV6-1 | CASRRDRELMNTEAFF | TGTGCCAGCAGACGGGACAGGGAACTCATGAACACTGAAGCTTTCTTT
TRBJ1-4 | NA | NA | TRBV28 | CATSWGINEKLFF | TGTGCCACCTCTTGGGGCATTAATGAAAAACTGTTTTTT
TRBJ2-7 | NA | many | TRBV7-8 | CASSERETSYEQYF | TGTGCCAGCAGCGAGCGAGAGACCTCCTACGAGCAGTACTTC
TRBJ2-5 | NA | NA | TRBV5-1 | CAGSLFQLEETQYF | TGCGCCGGCAGCTTGTTCCAGTTAGAAGAGACCCAGTACTTC
TRBJ2-5 | TRBD1 | many | TRBV7-2 | CASSPGQGNVETQYF | TGTGCCAGCAGCCCGGGACAGGGTAATGTGGAGACCCAGTACTTC
TRBJ2-5 | TRBD2 | NA | TRBV27 | CASGVGVREAQYF | TGTGCCAGTGGGGTGGGGGTTCGGGAGGCCCAGTACTTC
TRBJ1-1 | NA | many | TRBV7-2 | CASSFGPIAEAFF | TGTGCCAGCAGCTTTGGGCCGATCGCTGAAGCTTTCTTT
TRBJ1-2 | TRBD1 | NA | TRBV20-1 | CSAIEWDSGVTF | TGCAGTGCTATAGAGTGGGACAGCGGCGTGACCTTC
TRBJ1-1 | NA | NA | TRBV7-6 | CASSSHVGLANTEAFF | TGTGCCAGCAGTTCCCACGTGGGCTTAGCGAACACTGAAGCTTTCTTT
TRBJ1-6 | TRBD1 | NA | TRBV7-9 | CASSPGTGSSPLHF | TGTGCCAGCAGCCCCGGGACAGGGTCTTCACCCCTCCACTTT
TRBJ1-6 | NA | NA | TRBV3-1 | CASSPLRGSNSPLHF | TGTGCCAGCAGCCCTCTCCGGGGGAGTAATTCACCCCTCCACTTT
TRBJ2-5 | NA | many | TRBV20-1 | CSARGPGGQETQYF | TGCAGTGCTAGGGGGCCGGGTGGCCAAGAGACCCAGTACTTC
TRBJ2-7 | TRBD1 | few | TRBV5-6 | CASKKRDRVHYEQYF | TGTGCCAGCAAGAAGAGGGACAGGGTCCATTACGAGCAGTACTTC
TRBJ1-4 | NA | NA | TRBV20-1 | CSAQDTAANEKLFF | TGCAGTGCACAAGACACAGCGGCTAATGAAAAACTGTTTTTT
TRBJ2-2 | NA | many | TRBV5-1 | CASSLVGPANTGELFF | TGCGCCAGCAGCTTGGTAGGTCCCGCGAACACCGGGGAGCTGTTTTTT
TRBJ1-3 | TRBD1 | NA | TRBV12-3/TRBV12-4 | CASSQGGAASGNTIYF | TGTGCCAGCAGCCAGGGGGGAGCCGCCTCTGGAAACACCATATATTTT